Below are 29 T cell receptor beta chains sequenced from a single sample in a study of graft-versus-host responses after intestinal transplantation (dated by TCRdb to about 2021). Library generation was performed with the immunoSEQ multiplex PCR assay. TCRdb mirrors the immuneACCESS table, restricted to in-frame sequences. Some clones are absent from its copies; in checked studies, under half trace to an unresolved V gene, and the reason for the others is unknown. Recorded for this sample are about 90,000 clones; around 83% of them occurred a single time. Jointly, the top ten make up roughly a sixth of the sample. Their antigens remain unidentified. Taken with the paper, the label for time point translates to: cells obtained before transplantation from donor or recipient. The material was unstimulated CD8+ T cells sorted from spleen or lymph node cells, obtained before intestinal transplant. All receptors derive from a human donor who received an intestinal transplant.

The V call is TRBV27, the J call TRBJ2-1, with 10 bases fitting TRBD1. V was clipped by 0 bases and J by 6 bases; unmatched bases: 2. CDR1 and CDR2 from the germline V gene are MNHEY and SMNVEV (reference sequence). The CDR3 runs to 15 residues. The CDR3 protein is CASSLSDRGVNEQFF. The DNA for the CDR3 is TGTGCCAGCAGTTTATCGGACAGGGGGGTCAATGAGCAGTTCTTC.

The V and J genes are TRBV5-6 and TRBJ2-7; D possibly corresponds to TRBD1 (5 bases). Germline V lookup: CDR1 SGHDT, CDR2 YYEEEE. The CDR3 has 14 amino acids. The V gene lost 0 bases and the J gene lost 2 bases, with 9 bases spanning the gap. Here the CDR3 DNA reads TGTGCCAGCAGCTTGGTGGGGCAGACCTACGAGCAGTACTTC. Protein: CASSLVGQTYEQYF. Based on the CDR3 plus reference TRBV5-6 and TRBJ2-7, the full variable domain is DAGVTQSPTHLIKTRGQQVTLRCSPKSGHDTVSWYQQALGQGPQFIFQYYEEEERQRGNFPDRFSGHQFPNYSSELNVNALLLGDSALYLCASSLVGQTYEQYFGPGTRLTVT.

The chain carries TRBV28 and TRBJ1-1; D unresolved. CDR1 is MDHEN, CDR2 SYDVKM, per germline. This CDR3 spans 15 amino acids. V lost 0 bases and J 0 bases, leaving 8 bases between the germline ends. DNA of the CDR3: TGTGCCAGCAGTTTATGCGCTCGGGTGAACACTGAAGCTTTCTTT. It codes for CASSLCARVNTEAFF.

The V call is TRBV5-5, the J call TRBJ2-7; the match to TRBD2 covers 7 bases. This CDR3 has 15 amino acids. V shed 4 bases and J 2 bases; nucleotides not matched to a gene: 9. Germline V gene data show CDR1 as SGHKS and CDR2 as YYEKEE (reference sequence). CDR3 protein: CASSIGPSGAYEQYF. For the CDR3, the DNA is TGTGCCAGCAGCATCGGGCCTAGCGGAGCCTACGAGCAGTACTTC.

This chain joins TRBV14 and TRBJ2-1; TRBD2 agrees at 8 bases. Germline trimming cut 4 bases from V and 8 bases from J; bases unmatched to any gene: 16. This CDR3 contains 17 residues. CDR1 and CDR2 from the germline V gene are SGHDN and FVKESK. CDR3 in amino acids: CASSRRNRAGVWDEQFF. As DNA, the CDR3 is TGTGCCAGCAGCCGCAGAAATAGAGCGGGAGTCTGGGATGAGCAGTTCTTC.

The V gene is TRBV2, the J gene TRBJ1-6; D uncertain. Germline CDR1 and CDR2: SNHLY and FYNNEI. This CDR3 has 14 amino acids. With 7 bases removed from V and 0 bases from J, the gap between germline ends came to 7 bases. CDR3 protein: CASIAGSYNSPLHF. CDR3 nucleotide sequence: TGTGCCAGCATAGCAGGCTCCTATAATTCACCCCTCCACTTT.

The sample holds one count of this clone. CDR3 loop: CASSPIYRRTGELFF. In DNA form, the CDR3 reads TGCGCCAGCAGCCCTATCTATCGGCGAACCGGGGAGCTGTTTTTT. The chain carries TRBV4-1 and TRBJ2-2, with no clear D. In germline, CDR1 is MGHRA, CDR2 YSYEKL. This CDR3 region has 15 residues. The V end lost 4 bases, the J end lost 5 bases, and 14 bases lay between the germline ends.

This clone was found a few times. The chain links TRBV10-3 to TRBJ2-3; weak D call: TRBD1 (6 bases). The length of the CDR3 is 15 residues. Trimming took 6 bases from V and 3 from J, leaving 16 bases between them. Germline V lookup: CDR1 ENHRY, CDR2 SYGVKD. CDR3 protein: CAIRTTGKRTDTQYF. The CDR3 nucleotides are TGTGCCATCAGAACAACAGGGAAGAGGACAGATACGCAGTATTTT.

The rearrangement links TRBV11-3 to TRBJ2-1; 9 nucleotides align to TRBD2. The CDR3 is made up of 15 amino acids. The trim removed 3 bases at V and 0 bases at J, leaving 0 bases unmatched. Per the germline V gene, CDR1 is SGHNT and CDR2 is YENEEA. The CDR3 sequence: CASSFSGSSYNEQFF. CDR3 nucleotides: TGTGCCAGCAGCTTTAGCGGGAGCTCCTACAATGAGCAGTTCTTC.

The chain is built from TRBV4-1 and TRBJ2-7; D may be TRBD1 or TRBD2 (5 bases each). The length of the CDR3 is 17 residues. Germline lookup yields CDR1 MGHRA and CDR2 YSYEKL. Trimming stripped 1 base from V and 4 bases from J, with 20 bases between. The CDR3 region is CASSQGLHTLGVYEQYF. The CDR3 nucleotides are TGCGCCAGCAGCCAAGGGCTCCATACCCTGGGGGTATACGAGCAGTACTTC.

The chain joins TRBV6-5 to TRBJ2-3, with D possibly being TRBD1 (6 bases). The CDR3 spans 13 residues. V was clipped by 4 bases and J by 2 bases, with 7 bases between them. The V gene's germline CDR1 is MNHEY and CDR2 SVGAGI. CDR3 nucleotide sequence: TGTGCCAGCAGTTGGGACAACACAGATACGCAGTATTTT. Residues: CASSWDNTDTQYF.

This clone was found a few times. The chain joins TRBV5-4 to TRBJ1-3; D is unresolved. V lost 2 bases and J 0 bases, leaving 12 bases between the germline ends. Germline assignment: CDR1 SGHNT and CDR2 YYREEE (reference sequence). The length of the CDR3 is 16 residues. The CDR3 protein is CASSFGFWNSGNTIYF. The CDR3 DNA sequence: TGTGCCAGCAGCTTTGGGTTCTGGAACTCTGGAAACACCATATATTTT.

The V gene is TRBV20-1, the J gene TRBJ2-3; weak D call: TRBD1 (6 bases). V shed 6 bases and J shed 5 bases, with 9 bases lying between them. In germline, CDR1 is DFQATT, CDR2 SNEGSKA (reference sequence). This CDR3 has 11 residues. CDR3 sequence (DNA): TGCAGTGCCCCCAGGGGAGATACGCAGTATTTT. The encoded protein is CSAPRGDTQYF.

The genes are TRBV19 and TRBJ2-5; 8 positions agree with TRBD1. The CDR3 is 16 residues long. Per the germline V gene, CDR1 is LNHDA and CDR2 is SQIVND (reference sequence). Trimming cost V 3 bases and J 3 bases; bases outside gene matches: 9. The CDR3 region is CASSIGFRGLEETQYF. The CDR3 DNA is TGTGCCAGTAGTATCGGTTTCAGGGGGCTCGAAGAGACCCAGTACTTC.

The genes are TRBV5-5 and TRBJ1-1; the D gene is possibly TRBD1 (6 bases). V dropped 10 bases and J dropped 10 bases, with 17 bases sitting between them. CDR1 and CDR2 (germline): SGHKS, YYEKEE (reference sequence). This CDR3 has 11 amino acids. CDR3 bases: TGTGCCGGCGTTGAGGGGGATCGAGCTTTCTTT. It codes for CAGVEGDRAFF. The whole variable domain, remainder taken from reference TRBV5-5 and TRBJ1-1, is DAGVTQSPTHLIKTRGQQVTLRCSPISGHKSVSWYQQVLGQGPQFIFQYYEKEERGRGNFPDRFSARQFPNYSSELNVNALLLGDSALYLCAGVEGDRAFFGQGTRLTVV.

The rearrangement joins TRBV28 to TRBJ2-1; tentative D call: TRBD2 (6 bases). Trimming pared 5 bases from V and 5 bases from J, leaving 7 bases between. Germline assignment: CDR1 MDHEN and CDR2 SYDVKM. The CDR3 has 12 amino acids. As DNA, the CDR3 is TGTGCCAGCAGTGGGACTCACAATGAGCAGTTCTTC. This encodes CASSGTHNEQFF.

This clone has a handful of counts. The gene calls are TRBV15 and TRBJ2-3, with D uncertain. Trimming took off 1 base at V and 2 bases at J, with 16 bases between the two ends. In germline, CDR1 is LNHNV, CDR2 YYDKDF (reference sequence). The CDR3 runs 17 residues. The CDR3 reads CATSRVRVTVITDTQYF. The DNA for the CDR3 is TGTGCCACCAGCAGAGTTCGGGTAACCGTTATCACAGATACGCAGTATTTT.

The chain recombines TRBV27 with TRBJ1-1, with a weak D call TRBD1 (6 bases). Trimming shortened V by 6 bases and J by 3 bases, and 17 bases separated the two germline ends. CDR3 length: 15 residues. Germline CDR1 is MNHEY and CDR2 is SMNVEV (reference sequence). CDR3 nucleotide sequence: TGTGCCAGCAGAATTGGGGGCGGCGATTACACTGAAGCTTTCTTT. It specifies CASRIGGGDYTEAFF.

The V and J genes are TRBV19 and TRBJ2-7, with TRBD1 matching 11 bases. CDR3 length: 16 residues. Germline-derived CDR1 and CDR2 are LNHDA and SQIVND (reference sequence). With 5 bases clipped from V and 2 bases from J, the junction kept 8 bases outside the gene matches. CDR3 DNA: TGTGCCAGTAGTGGAATGGACAGGGGGCCCACCTACGAGCAGTACTTC. Amino acid sequence: CASSGMDRGPTYEQYF.

This chain uses TRBV5-1 with TRBJ2-1, with 13 nucleotides matching TRBD2. CDR1 is SGHRS and CDR2 is YFSETQ in the germline V gene. This CDR3 has 15 residues. V trimming: 4 bases; J trimming: 5 bases; junction bases outside the gene matches: 3. CDR3 bases: TGCGCCAGCAGCGCCGGACTAGCGGGGGACAATGAGCAGTTCTTC. It codes for CASSAGLAGDNEQFF.

The chain recombines TRBV11-3 with TRBJ2-1; 7 bases line up with TRBD2. The ends lost 2 bases at V and 5 bases at J; junction bases unmatched: 12. From germline, CDR1 is SGHNT and CDR2 YENEEA. The CDR3 consists of 17 residues. The DNA for the CDR3 is TGTGCCAGCAGCTTAAGCGGGGCTCCTGGAGTTCACAATGAGCAGTTCTTC. As protein: CASSLSGAPGVHNEQFF.

This sequence joins TRBV10-2 and TRBJ2-1; no definite D call. Germline CDR1 reads WSHSY; CDR2 reads SAAADI. This CDR3 spans 16 amino acids. V shed 4 bases and J shed 5 bases, with 18 bases lying between them. The CDR3: CASSVPSVVPNNEQFF. The CDR3 DNA reads TGCGCCAGCAGTGTACCCAGTGTCGTACCAAACAATGAGCAGTTCTTC.

V usage is TRBV6-1 and J usage is TRBJ1-5; D is perhaps TRBD1 (5 bases). Looked up from germline, CDR1 is MNHNS and CDR2 is SASEGT. This CDR3 has 16 amino acids. Trimming removed 2 bases from V and 1 base from J, with 12 bases in between. The CDR3 region is CASSEFRAGSNQPQHF. The CDR3 region has the DNA TGTGCCAGCAGTGAATTCAGGGCGGGAAGCAATCAGCCCCAGCATTTT.

The rearrangement links TRBV4-1 to TRBJ2-5; D is unclear. From germline, CDR1 is MGHRA and CDR2 YSYEKL. With 1 base removed from V and 1 base from J, the gap between germline ends came to 7 bases. The CDR3 runs to 14 residues. In nucleotides, the CDR3 is TGCGCCAGCAGCCAAGGACTTCTCCAAGAGACCCAGTACTTC. Translation: CASSQGLLQETQYF.

The chain couples TRBV2 to TRBJ2-7, with TRBD2 matching over 7 bases. CDR1 is SNHLY, CDR2 FYNNEI, per germline. V lost 8 bases to trimming and J lost 0 bases; unmatched junction nucleotides: 10. CDR3 length: 15 amino acids. For the CDR3, the DNA is TGTGCCAGCGTCCCTTCGGGAGGCCCCTCCTACGAGCAGTACTTC. This gives the protein CASVPSGGPSYEQYF.

The chain has TRBV2 and TRBJ2-7; D might be TRBD1 or TRBD2, each matching 5 bases. Per germline, CDR1 SNHLY and CDR2 FYNNEI. CDR3 length: 15 residues. The V end lost 3 bases, the J end lost 5 bases, and 17 bases lay between the germline ends. The CDR3 loop reads CASSDTGLGQDEQYF. The DNA for the CDR3 is TGTGCCAGCAGTGATACAGGACTTGGTCAGGACGAGCAGTACTTC.

The chain joins TRBV27 to TRBJ1-5; 8 nucleotides match TRBD1. The trim removed 6 bases at V and 7 bases at J, leaving 11 bases unmatched. Germline CDR1 reads MNHEY; CDR2 reads SMNVEV (reference sequence). The length of the CDR3 is 15 residues. The DNA of the CDR3 is TGTGCCAGCAGCCTAGGACAGGGTGTTTTACAGCCCCAGCATTTT. Translating it yields CASSLGQGVLQPQHF.

The rearrangement joins TRBV19 to TRBJ2-5, with 7 positions matching TRBD1. Germline V lookup: CDR1 LNHDA, CDR2 SQIVND (reference sequence). V was pared by 2 bases and J by 3 bases, with 12 bases of the junction left unmatched. The CDR3 spans 17 residues. In nucleotides, the CDR3 is TGTGCCAGTAGTATAAGAAAAGGGACAGCCAGAAAAGAGACCCAGTACTTC. The encoded protein is CASSIRKGTARKETQYF.

The table lists this clone with a few counts. The gene calls are TRBV19 and TRBJ2-1, with 7 bases identical to TRBD2. CDR1 and CDR2 from the germline V gene are LNHDA and SQIVND (reference sequence). J gave up 4 bases and V 6 bases, and 6 bases lay outside the gene matches. The CDR3 is 14 residues long. CDR3: CASRSSGPYNEQFF. In DNA form, the CDR3 reads TGTGCCAGTAGGTCTAGCGGCCCATACAATGAGCAGTTCTTC.